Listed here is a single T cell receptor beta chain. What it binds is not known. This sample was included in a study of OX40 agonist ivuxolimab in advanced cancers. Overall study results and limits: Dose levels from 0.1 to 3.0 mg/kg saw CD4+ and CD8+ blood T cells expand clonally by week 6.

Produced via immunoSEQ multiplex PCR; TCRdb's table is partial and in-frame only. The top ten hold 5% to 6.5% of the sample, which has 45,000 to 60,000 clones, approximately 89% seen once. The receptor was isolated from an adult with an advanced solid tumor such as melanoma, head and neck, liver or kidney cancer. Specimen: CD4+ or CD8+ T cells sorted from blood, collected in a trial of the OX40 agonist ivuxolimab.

This CDR3 is CASSYERQLMNTEAFF. Written as DNA, the CDR3 is TGTGCCAGCAGCTACGAAAGACAGTTAATGAACACTGAAGCTTTCTTT. The genes are TRBV6-5 and TRBJ1-1; tentatively, D is TRBD1 (5 bases). The germline gives CDR1 MNHEY, CDR2 SVGAGI. Trimming took off 6 bases at V and 0 bases at J, with 17 bases between the two ends. The CDR3 is 16 residues long.